These T cell receptor beta chains were read from a single sample in a study. TCRdb reprocessed the multiplex PCR reads via MiXCR and lists one record per CDR3 protein. The sample lists around 700 distinct CDR3 sequences, about 15% seen once, with 21% in the top ten. The sequenced sample was naive CD4+ T cells sorted from blood. These receptors came from a female donor with breast cancer. The conserved cysteine and the conserved F or W are not part of the CDR3 here.

v_gene	j_gene	CDR3aa
TRBV12-3/TRBV12-4	TRBJ1-2	ASSLSLTNYGYT
TRBV12-3/TRBV12-4	TRBJ1-2	ASSSPGDYGYT
TRBV12-3/TRBV12-4	TRBJ1-2	ASSFMATTNYGYT
TRBV12-3/TRBV12-4	TRBJ1-2	ASSTGIDYGYT
TRBV12-3/TRBV12-4	TRBJ1-2	ASSLQDRRHGYT
TRBV12-3/TRBV12-4	TRBJ1-2	ASSETESYGYT
TRBV12-3/TRBV12-4	TRBJ1-2	ASSKTVYGYT
TRBV12-3/TRBV12-4	TRBJ1-2	ASSLTGTGYT
TRBV12-3/TRBV12-4	TRBJ1-2	ASSQQGAGNYGYT
TRBV12-3/TRBV12-4	TRBJ1-2	ASSLGQDYGYT
TRBV12-3/TRBV12-4	TRBJ1-2	ASSYGYT
TRBV12-3/TRBV12-4	TRBJ1-2	ASRPSGPYGYT
TRBV12-3/TRBV12-4	TRBJ1-2	ASTRLTGASGYT
TRBV12-3/TRBV12-4	TRBJ1-2	ASNQGSNYGYT
TRBV12-3/TRBV12-4	TRBJ1-2	ASSLALLPTPYGYT
TRBV12-3/TRBV12-4	TRBJ1-2	ASSHRTVSYGYT
TRBV12-3/TRBV12-4	TRBJ1-2	AISWGYGYT
TRBV12-3/TRBV12-4	TRBJ1-2	ASQQPGHYGYT
TRBV12-3/TRBV12-4	TRBJ1-2	ASGQGHYGYT
TRBV12-3/TRBV12-4	TRBJ1-2	ASSRTGVNYGYT
TRBV12-3/TRBV12-4	TRBJ1-2	ASSRPTRHPSYGYT
TRBV12-3/TRBV12-4	TRBJ1-2	ASSLDSSFGYT
TRBV12-3/TRBV12-4	TRBJ1-2	ASSPGQQGYGYT
TRBV12-3/TRBV12-4	TRBJ1-2	ASSFGRGGYT
TRBV12-3/TRBV12-4	TRBJ1-2	ASSFTAYGYT
TRBV12-3/TRBV12-4	TRBJ1-2	ASSFRTGTHYGYT
TRBV12-3/TRBV12-4	TRBJ1-2	ASSLTDSGGYGYT
TRBV12-3/TRBV12-4	TRBJ1-2	ASRTSQQGSYGYT
TRBV12-3/TRBV12-4	TRBJ1-2	ASSLVRYGYT
TRBV12-3/TRBV12-4	TRBJ1-2	ASSLPRADYGYT
TRBV12-3/TRBV12-4	TRBJ1-2	ASSSRGAGGYT
TRBV12-3/TRBV12-4	TRBJ1-2	ASSQPNYGYT
TRBV12-3/TRBV12-4	TRBJ1-2	ASSRTGDYGYT
TRBV12-3/TRBV12-4	TRBJ1-2	ASSLTTVGYT
TRBV12-3/TRBV12-4	TRBJ1-2	ASSRDKRGYT
TRBV12-3/TRBV12-4	TRBJ1-2	ASSIGTGNNYGYT